There are many counts of the clone carrying this T cell receptor (beta chain). Its cognate antigen is unknown. The record originates from a study of metastatic and nonmetastatic thyroid tumors. About the research overall: Malignant thyroid and benign thyroid patients provided blood and tumor or nodule tissue whose repertoires were compared. Study-level results: In both blood and tumor samples, TCR beta diversity was reported significantly higher for malignant than benign nodules.

There were no patients who had received any treatment before thyroid surgery. Authors' data handling: The study built a papillary thyroid cancer distant-metastasis classifier from CDR3 differences across clinicopathological groups. TCRdb re-clonotyped the PCR reads via MiXCR. It is TCRdb's table, rather than the study itself, that gives the V and J calls and clone size. The data show approximately 3,600 clones, 35% to 45% seen once. The receptor was isolated from a male donor with papillary thyroid cancer or a benign thyroid nodule (not recorded which). Some clones in this sample may be carry-over from other donors' samples. Sequencing used adjacent normal tissue.

For the CDR3, the DNA is TGTGCCAGTGACAGGGGGTACACCGGGGAGCTGTTTTTT. Protein: CASDRGYTGELFF. The chain recombines TRBV19 with TRBJ2-2, with TRBD1 identical over 9 bases. The CDR3 spans 13 residues. Unmatched junction bases numbered 1, after V lost 8 bases and J lost 3 bases. Germline V CDR1 and CDR2: LNHDA, SQIVND (reference sequence).